Shown below are 5 T cell receptor beta chains from a single sample sequenced in a study of T-cell reconstitution after alpha-beta-depleted transplantation in children. TCRbeta library construction was performed incorporating unique molecular identifiers. TCRdb re-called the PCR reads through MiXCR, storing one row per CDR3 protein. The data contain about 980,000 distinct CDR3 sequences, less than 30% of them singletons. Sequencing used PBMCs, mostly from graft donor cells, obtained 360 days after TCRalphabeta/CD19-depleted stem cell transplant. The receptor source for this set is a boy under two years old who had a stem cell transplant for SCID, so the T cells may come from the graft donor.

This clonotype was recorded at least ten times. The chain recombines TRBV20-1 with TRBJ2-7; 9 bases map to TRBD2. The V segment lost 3 bases and the J segment 0 bases; nucleotides outside the gene matches: 6. Germline V gene sequence: CDR1 DFQATT, CDR2 SNEGSKA (reference sequence). CDR3 length: 15 residues. The CDR3 here is CSASGSGGPSYEQYF. The CDR3 DNA is TGCAGTGCTAGTGGGAGCGGGGGGCCCTCCTACGAGCAGTACTTC.

CDR3 amino acids: CASSPPATEGTNTGELFF. The CDR3 nucleotides read TGCGCCAGCAGCCCCCCCGCGACCGAAGGAACCAACACCGGGGAGCTGTTTTTT. The chain is built from TRBV5-1 and TRBJ2-2; unclear D gene. This CDR3 region has 18 residues. The V and J ends lost 4 bases and 2 bases respectively, with 21 bases between them. Germline CDR1 is SGHRS and CDR2 is YFSETQ.

V usage is TRBV4-1 and J usage is TRBJ1-2; D gene unclear. Germline values: CDR1 MGHRA, CDR2 YSYEKL. Trimming left V 1 base short and J 1 base short, with 13 bases between. This CDR3 has 16 residues. The CDR3 sequence: CASSQVVGSLNYGYTF. CDR3 bases: TGCGCCAGCAGCCAAGTGGTAGGCAGCCTTAACTATGGCTACACCTTC.

This sequence joins TRBV5-1 and TRBJ1-1; D uncertain. V was cut by 7 bases and J by 0 bases, with 16 bases left in between. Germline lookup yields CDR1 SGHRS and CDR2 YFSETQ. The CDR3 sequence is 15 residues long. The CDR3 region has the DNA TGCGCCAGCGCCGTTGCCTCGGAACTGAACACTGAAGCTTTCTTT. It translates to CASAVASELNTEAFF.

Comment on this clonotype: Germline is not matched at one junction end, which may reflect a read error. The rearrangement links TRBV7-6 to TRBJ2-1, with 10 bases fitting TRBD2. CDR1 is SGHVS, CDR2 FNYEAQ, per germline. The length of the CDR3 is 16 residues. In nucleotides, the CDR3 is TGTGCCAGCAGCTTAGATCTAGCGGGGGCCTACAATGAGCGGTTCTTC. This encodes CASSLDLAGAYNERFF.